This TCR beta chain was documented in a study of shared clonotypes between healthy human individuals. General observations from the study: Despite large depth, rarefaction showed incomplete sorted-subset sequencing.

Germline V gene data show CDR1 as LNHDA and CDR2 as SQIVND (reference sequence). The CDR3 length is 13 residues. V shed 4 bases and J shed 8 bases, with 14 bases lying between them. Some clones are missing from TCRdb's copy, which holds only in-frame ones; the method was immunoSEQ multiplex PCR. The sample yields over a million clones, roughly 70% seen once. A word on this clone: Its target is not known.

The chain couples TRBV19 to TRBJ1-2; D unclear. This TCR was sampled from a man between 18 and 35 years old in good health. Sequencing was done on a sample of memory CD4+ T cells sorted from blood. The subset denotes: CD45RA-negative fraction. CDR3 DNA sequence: TGTGCCAGTAGTAGTAGGAGAGAAGAGGGCTACACCTTC. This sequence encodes CASSSRREEGYTF.